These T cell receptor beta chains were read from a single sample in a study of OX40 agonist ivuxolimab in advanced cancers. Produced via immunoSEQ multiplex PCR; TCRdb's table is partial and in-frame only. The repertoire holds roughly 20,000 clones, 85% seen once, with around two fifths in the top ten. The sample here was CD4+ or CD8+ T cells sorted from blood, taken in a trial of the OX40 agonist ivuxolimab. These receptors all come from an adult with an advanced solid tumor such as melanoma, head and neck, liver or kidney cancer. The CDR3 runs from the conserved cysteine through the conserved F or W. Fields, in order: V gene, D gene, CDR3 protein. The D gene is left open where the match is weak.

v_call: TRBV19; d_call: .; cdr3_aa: CASSIFLMNTGELFF
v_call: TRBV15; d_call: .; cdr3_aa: CATSRYGGDLSTDTQYF
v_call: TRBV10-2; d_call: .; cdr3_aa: CASSQGSEAFF
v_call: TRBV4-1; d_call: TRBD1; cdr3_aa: CASSHRTGHYGYTF
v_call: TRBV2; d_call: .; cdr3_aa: CASRNPSSWAYEQYF
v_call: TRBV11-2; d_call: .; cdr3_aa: CASSLEWVGYEQYF
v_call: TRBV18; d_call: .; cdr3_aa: CASSPPRQGSYEQYF
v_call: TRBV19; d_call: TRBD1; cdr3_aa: CASSIVGTGEQYF
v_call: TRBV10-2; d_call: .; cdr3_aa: CASSDSYGYTF
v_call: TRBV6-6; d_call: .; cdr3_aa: CASLVLTYGYTF
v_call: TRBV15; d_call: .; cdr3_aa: CATSRRSGGVDSPLHF
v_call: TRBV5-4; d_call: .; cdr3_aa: CASSLRAGPYEQYF
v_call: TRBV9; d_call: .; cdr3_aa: CASSVDGTNSYNEQFF
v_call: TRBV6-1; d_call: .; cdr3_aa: CASSVLLDYTF
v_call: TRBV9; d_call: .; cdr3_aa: CASSEHSKSSYNSPLHF
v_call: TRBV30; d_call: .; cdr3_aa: CAGYSLGTQYF
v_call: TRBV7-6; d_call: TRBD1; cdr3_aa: CASSPIQGDNEQFF
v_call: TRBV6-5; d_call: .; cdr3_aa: CASSYFGKEETQYF
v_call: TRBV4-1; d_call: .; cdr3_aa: CASSQVPLGSYNEQFF
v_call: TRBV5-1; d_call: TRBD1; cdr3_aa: CASSSRDRGDEAFF
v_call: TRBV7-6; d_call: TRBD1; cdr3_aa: CASSLETGGRAYEQYF
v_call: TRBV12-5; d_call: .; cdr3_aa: CASGLVDRDGTGELFF
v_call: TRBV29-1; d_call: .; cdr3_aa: CSVDWGAGELFF
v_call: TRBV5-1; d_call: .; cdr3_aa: CASSSGQGETQYF
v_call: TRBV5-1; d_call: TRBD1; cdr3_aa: CASSTPDREETQYF
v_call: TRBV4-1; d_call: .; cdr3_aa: CASSQDEAGGNYGYTF
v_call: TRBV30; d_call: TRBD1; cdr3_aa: CAWNHIIGGDSFSGANVLTF
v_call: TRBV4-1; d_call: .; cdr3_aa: CASSQGEASRGYTF
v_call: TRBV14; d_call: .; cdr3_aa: CASSQDRPTALPLDTQYF
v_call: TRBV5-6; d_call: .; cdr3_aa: CASSSDNEQYF
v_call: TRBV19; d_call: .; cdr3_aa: CASSSGTNTGELFF